The 31 T cell receptor beta chains below all came from one sample that was sequenced in a study of T-cell memory formation after mild COVID-19. One entry per CDR3 protein results from TCRdb running MiXCR on the 5' RACE reads. The data show under 700,000 distinct CDR3 sequences, roughly 22% seen once. Sequencing was carried out using PBMCs or a T cell subset sorted from them (not recorded which). The receptors here all came from an adult woman who had mild COVID-19 (a few samples of this study predate the infection). Cell type and time point are not known.

The rearrangement joins TRBV5-1 to TRBJ2-7; D unresolved. V was shortened by 4 bases and J by 7 bases, with 18 bases between the two germline ends. This CDR3 has 14 amino acids. Germline lookup yields CDR1 SGHRS and CDR2 YFSETQ. CDR3 nucleotide sequence: TGCGCCAGCAGCCCGGTTCGGTCAGAGCGAGAGCAGTACTTC. Amino acids: CASSPVRSEREQYF.

This clonotype was picked up a small number of times. V and J are TRBV29-1 and TRBJ2-5; D unclear. V lost 7 bases, J lost 5 bases, and 20 bases lay in between. Germline V gene data show CDR1 as SQVTM and CDR2 as ANQGSEA. This CDR3 is built from 14 residues. The CDR3 DNA sequence: TGCAGCGCCTCAGAAGGAAGGTACGCGGAGACCCAGTACTTC. This translates into CSASEGRYAETQYF.

In its sample, this clonotype was seen a few times. The genes are TRBV6-5 and TRBJ2-1; 8 bases align to TRBD2. In germline, CDR1 is MNHEY, CDR2 SVGAGI. Trimming removed 6 bases from V and 5 bases from J; junction bases left unmatched: 6. The CDR3 has 14 residues. CDR3 coding DNA: TGTGCCAGCAGAACGGGGGGGAGGAACAATGAGCAGTTCTTC. Amino acid sequence: CASRTGGRNNEQFF.

The chain employs TRBV5-1 and TRBJ1-1; 7 bases are a match to TRBD1. The CDR3 extends over 15 amino acids. CDR1 is SGHRS, CDR2 YFSETQ, per germline. V shed 2 bases, J shed 4 bases, and the junction held 8 bases outside the gene matches. The CDR3 here is CASSFRRTGSTEAFF. Written as DNA, the CDR3 is TGCGCCAGCAGCTTCCGCCGGACAGGTTCCACTGAAGCTTTCTTT.

The chain employs TRBV20-1 and TRBJ2-7; the D gene is possibly TRBD1 (6 bases). The CDR3 is 14 amino acids. In germline, CDR1 is DFQATT, CDR2 SNEGSKA (reference sequence). V gave up 3 bases and J gave up 9 bases, with 21 bases separating them. The chain's CDR3 is CSARNQGRLATQYF. The CDR3 DNA follows: TGCAGTGCTAGGAATCAGGGGCGGCTGGCTACGCAGTACTTC.

The chain employs TRBV7-9 and TRBJ2-3; no clear D gene. This CDR3 spans 13 amino acids. With 2 bases removed from V and 4 bases from J, the gap between germline ends came to 7 bases. CDR1 is SEHNR, CDR2 FQNEAQ, per germline (reference sequence). CDR3: CASSLRRSDTQYF. In nucleotides, the CDR3 is TGTGCCAGCAGCTTAAGGCGGTCAGATACGCAGTATTTT.

This clonotype was counted between two and nine times. The chain combines TRBV7-2 with TRBJ2-2, with D possibly TRBD1 on 5 matching bases. The V gene's germline CDR1 is SGHTA and CDR2 FQGNSA. This CDR3 is built from 13 residues. Trimming shortened V by 6 bases and J by 6 bases, and 11 bases separated the two germline ends. This CDR3 is CASRVGVAGELFF. Written as DNA, the CDR3 is TGTGCCAGCAGGGTAGGGGTGGCCGGGGAGCTGTTTTTT.

The chain has TRBV4-3 and TRBJ2-2, with no clear D. Per germline, CDR1 LGHNA and CDR2 YSLEER. The germline V and J ends were trimmed by 1 base and 6 bases, with 9 bases remaining between them. The CDR3 is made up of 14 amino acids. The chain's CDR3 is CASSQGGRAGELFF. Written as DNA, the CDR3 is TGCGCCAGCAGCCAAGGCGGACGCGCCGGGGAGCTGTTTTTT.

In its sample, this clonotype was seen a few times. This chain joins TRBV4-2 and TRBJ2-7; no firm D call. The V gene's germline CDR1 is LGHNA and CDR2 YNFKEQ. There are 15 residues in the CDR3. Trimming removed 1 base at V and 1 base at J, with 11 bases between. The CDR3 sequence: CASSQVPRLSYEQYF. Written as DNA, the CDR3 is TGTGCCAGCAGCCAAGTTCCCCGGTTATCCTACGAGCAGTACTTC.

This clonotype has only a few counts. The chain joins TRBV6-2 or TRBV6-3 to TRBJ2-1; D is undetermined. Germline assignment: CDR1 MNHEY and CDR2 SVGEGT. V lost 7 bases, J lost 9 bases, and 28 bases lay in between. This CDR3 region has 17 residues. CDR3 loop: CASIHRPGQKWTGEQFF. The CDR3, as DNA: TGTGCCAGCATCCACCGTCCGGGCCAAAAGTGGACCGGTGAGCAGTTCTTC.

This clonotype was picked up a small number of times. V and J are TRBV7-8 and TRBJ2-7; 7 bases fit TRBD2. With V trimmed by 6 bases and J by 0 bases, 5 bases remained unmatched. Germline V gives CDR1 SGHVS, CDR2 FQNEAQ. The CDR3 has 14 residues. The CDR3 nucleotides are TGTGCCAGCAGGCCCGGGACTACCTCCTACGAGCAGTACTTC. Protein sequence: CASRPGTTSYEQYF. Looking up the rest from reference TRBV7-8 and TRBJ2-7 gives the full variable domain: GAGVSQSPRYKVAKRGQDVALRCDPISGHVSLFWYQQALGQGPEFLTYFQNEAQLDKSGLPSDRFFAERPEGSVSTLKIQRTQQEDSAVYLCASRPGTTSYEQYFGPGTRLTVT.

Only a few counts were recorded for this clonotype. The J gene is TRBJ2-7, the V gene TRBV3-1; perhaps TRBD2 as D (5 bases). V was clipped by 4 bases and J by 11 bases, with 36 bases between them. The germline CDR1 and CDR2 sequences are LGHDT and YNNKEL (reference sequence). The CDR3 length is 19 residues. Here the CDR3 reads CASSRSNPMLASTALGEYF. CDR3 sequence (DNA): TGTGCCAGCAGCCGCTCGAACCCGATGCTAGCTTCGACCGCCCTTGGGGAGTACTTC.

Only a few counts were recorded for this clonotype. The genes are TRBV18 and TRBJ1-1; 8 bases line up with TRBD1. With V trimmed by 2 bases and J by 3 bases, 8 bases remained unmatched. The CDR3 extends over 16 amino acids. Germline V gives CDR1 KGHSH, CDR2 LQKENI. CDR3 sequence: CASSPIQGGWYTEAFF. DNA of the CDR3: TGTGCCAGCTCACCAATACAGGGGGGTTGGTACACTGAAGCTTTCTTT. Together with reference TRBV18 and TRBJ1-1, the CDR3 gives the full variable domain: NAGVMQNPRHLVRRRGQEARLRCSPMKGHSHVYWYRQLPEEGLKFMVYLQKENIIDESGMPKERFSAEFPKEGPSILRIQQVVRGDSAAYFCASSPIQGGWYTEAFFGQGTRLTVV.

This clonotype was counted a few times. The chain recombines TRBV12-3 or TRBV12-4 with TRBJ1-5; perhaps TRBD1 as D (5 bases). The CDR3 has 15 residues. V lost 6 bases and J 4 bases, leaving 16 bases between the germline ends. CDR3 protein: CASSAGPRENQPQHF. DNA for the CDR3: TGTGCCAGCAGCGCGGGGCCCAGAGAAAATCAGCCCCAGCATTTT.

In its sample, this clonotype was seen a few times. The V and J genes are TRBV10-2 and TRBJ2-6; D could derive from TRBD1 or TRBD2 (6 bases each). V was cut by 3 bases and J by 3 bases, with 9 bases left in between. The CDR3 runs 15 residues. Per germline, CDR1 WSHSY and CDR2 SAAADI. The CDR3 region has the DNA TGCGCCAGCAGTGAAGGGGGGTTTGGGGCCAACGTCCTGACTTTC. This encodes CASSEGGFGANVLTF.

This clonotype was seen more than once but under ten times. The rearrangement uses TRBV20-1 and TRBJ2-1; 8 bases match TRBD2. Germline V gene data show CDR1 as DFQATT and CDR2 as SNEGSKA (reference sequence). The CDR3 loop spans 15 amino acids. V lost 6 bases, J lost 4 bases, and 11 bases stayed unmatched. This CDR3 is CSAQIGGGRYNEQFF. CDR3 nucleotides: TGCAGTGCCCAGATCGGGGGGGGCCGTTACAATGAGCAGTTCTTC.

This clonotype was picked up a small number of times. This chain uses TRBV6-2 or TRBV6-3 with TRBJ2-5, with D uncertain. The CDR3 sequence is 14 residues long. The V and J ends lost 6 bases and 2 bases respectively, with 13 bases between them. Germline V gene sequence: CDR1 MNHEY, CDR2 SVGEGT. In DNA form, the CDR3 reads TGTGCCAGCAGAGCGACCGGGTCGCAAGAGACCCAGTACTTC. Translation gives CASRATGSQETQYF.

The sample holds a few counts of this clonotype. The gene calls are TRBV7-8 and TRBJ2-7, with D maybe TRBD2 (6 bases). The germline gives CDR1 SGHVS, CDR2 FQNEAQ. V was cut by 5 bases and J by 3 bases, with 20 bases left in between. This CDR3 region has 16 residues. CDR3 bases: TGTGCCAGCAGCCCGCCGTGGGTTGCGGGGAACTACGAGCAGTACTTC. Translating it yields CASSPPWVAGNYEQYF.

This clonotype was observed at least ten times. The chain has TRBV3-1 and TRBJ1-2, with D unresolved. Per the germline V gene, CDR1 is LGHDT and CDR2 is YNNKEL (reference sequence). The CDR3 totals 11 residues. V gave up 8 bases and J gave up 7 bases, with 11 bases separating them. CDR3 DNA sequence: TGTGCCAGCGGTCCTAATCGTGGCTACACCTTC. This sequence encodes CASGPNRGYTF.

This chain connects TRBV20-1 to TRBJ1-1; D possibly corresponds to TRBD1 (6 bases). The CDR3 has 14 residues. V lost 6 bases and J lost 1, with 15 bases in between. Germline-derived CDR1 and CDR2 are DFQATT and SNEGSKA (reference sequence). In DNA form, the CDR3 reads TGCAGTGCCAAGCAGGGGTTGGCGAACACTGAAGCTTTCTTT. It encodes CSAKQGLANTEAFF.

This CDR3 is CASIPGTSGNTGELFF. The CDR3 DNA reads as TGTGCCAGCATTCCCGGGACTAGCGGTAACACCGGGGAGCTGTTTTTT. The rearrangement joins TRBV12-3 or TRBV12-4 to TRBJ2-2, with TRBD2 identical over 11 bases. J was trimmed by 2 bases and V by 7 bases; bases with no gene match: 6. The CDR3 is 16 amino acids.

This chain's CDR3 is CASAPVGLAGAPYVAQYF. The CDR3 region has the DNA TGCGCCAGCGCACCGGTGGGACTAGCGGGAGCCCCTTACGTCGCGCAGTACTTC. This chain uses TRBV4-1 with TRBJ2-7; 14 nucleotides match TRBD2. The CDR3 consists of 18 residues. Per the germline V gene, CDR1 is MGHRA and CDR2 is YSYEKL. V was pared by 8 bases and J by 9 bases, with 21 bases of the junction left unmatched.

V is TRBV7-3 and J is TRBJ2-3, with D unresolved. The CDR3 length is 14 residues. The ends were cut back, 3 bases at V and 1 base at J, with 8 bases in the middle. CDR1 SGHTA and CDR2 FQGTGA come from the germline V gene. CDR3 nucleotides: TGTGCCAGCAGCTTTAACCCTGGCACAGATACGCAGTATTTT. This sequence encodes CASSFNPGTDTQYF.

The chain carries TRBV7-2 and TRBJ2-1; no clear D. V lost 5 bases to trimming and J lost 5 bases, with 19 bases between them. Germline CDR1 and CDR2: SGHTA and FQGNSA. The CDR3 extends over 16 amino acids. CDR3 DNA sequence: TGTGCCAGCAGCCTAGATGGGCCCCCCACCCACAATGAGCAGTTCTTC. This translates into CASSLDGPPTHNEQFF.

The V and J genes are TRBV4-2 and TRBJ2-5, with D unresolved. Germline V gives CDR1 LGHNA, CDR2 YNFKEQ. Trimming took 3 bases from V and 2 from J, leaving 22 bases between them. The CDR3 has 18 amino acids. CDR3 amino acids: CASSQIPPGLVKQETQYF. CDR3 sequence (DNA): TGTGCCAGCAGCCAGATCCCCCCAGGTTTGGTGAAACAAGAGACCCAGTACTTC.

This clonotype turned up a few times. The gene calls are TRBV24-1 and TRBJ1-5; 9 bases align to TRBD1. Germline V gives CDR1 KGHDR, CDR2 SFDVKD. The CDR3 runs to 14 residues. The V segment lost 5 bases and the J segment 5 bases; nucleotides outside the gene matches: 3. DNA for the CDR3: TGTGCCACCAGTGGGGGACAGGGCTATCAGCCCCAGCATTTT. This codes for CATSGGQGYQPQHF.

Only a few counts were recorded for this clonotype. The chain carries TRBV5-1 and TRBJ2-3, with 7 bases matching TRBD2. The germline gives CDR1 SGHRS, CDR2 YFSETQ. V lost 7 bases and J lost 2; bases outside the gene matches: 4. This CDR3 has 13 residues. The CDR3, as DNA: TGCGCCAGCGGGGGACTACACACAGATACGCAGTATTTT. Protein: CASGGLHTDTQYF. Using reference TRBV5-1 and TRBJ2-3 for the parts outside the CDR3, the full variable domain is KAGVTQTPRYLIKTRGQQVTLSCSPISGHRSVSWYQQTPGQGLQFLFEYFSETQRNKGNFPGRFSGRQFSNSRSEMNVSTLELGDSALYLCASGGLHTDTQYFGPGTRLTVL.

This sequence joins TRBV20-1 and TRBJ1-1, with D maybe TRBD1 (5 bases). The CDR3 covers 15 residues. V shed 0 bases and J shed 0 bases, with 11 bases lying between them. In germline, CDR1 is DFQATT, CDR2 SNEGSKA (reference sequence). The CDR3 sequence is CSARETASLNTEAFF. CDR3 DNA: TGCAGTGCTAGAGAGACAGCCTCCTTGAACACTGAAGCTTTCTTT.

This clonotype was counted between two and nine times. CDR3 DNA sequence: TGCAGTGCATGGGTGACAGGGGGCTACGAGCAGTACTTC. Amino acids: CSAWVTGGYEQYF. This chain links TRBV20-1 with TRBJ2-7; 9 nucleotides match TRBD1. The CDR3 runs 13 residues. V dropped 6 bases and J dropped 3; count of bases not matched to a gene: 6. Germline V gene data show CDR1 as DFQATT and CDR2 as SNEGSKA (reference sequence).

This clonotype was detected a few times. V is TRBV4-1 and J is TRBJ2-1; 9 bases are a match to TRBD2. The CDR3 is made up of 16 amino acids. CDR1 and CDR2 from the germline V gene are MGHRA and YSYEKL. The V gene end was trimmed by 0 bases and the J gene end by 7 bases; junction bases not matched to a gene: 7. DNA for the CDR3: TGCGCCAGCAGCCAAGATATAGCGGGGGTTAGGAATGAGCAGTTCTTC. It yields the protein CASSQDIAGVRNEQFF.

There are a few counts of this clonotype. The V gene is TRBV9, the J gene TRBJ2-1, with D perhaps TRBD1 (6 bases). CDR1 is SGDLS and CDR2 is YYNGEE in the germline V gene. This CDR3 is 15 amino acids long. V dropped 1 base and J dropped 4 bases, with 12 bases sitting between them. The DNA for the CDR3 is TGTGCCAGCAGCGTACAGGGGAAAACTTACAATGAGCAGTTCTTC. Translated: CASSVQGKTYNEQFF. Drawing the rest from reference TRBV9 and TRBJ2-1, the complete variable domain is DSGVTQTPKHLITATGQRVTLRCSPRSGDLSVYWYQQSLDQGLQFLIQYYNGEERAKGNILERFSAQQFPDLHSELNLSSLELGDSALYFCASSVQGKTYNEQFFGPGTRLTVL.